This T cell receptor beta chain derives from a study of blood T cells in healthy people across ages. Overall study findings and caveats: Samples with more naive T cells showed higher observed beta diversity.

In the case of this clonotype: The target antigen is unknown.

Alongside a J-beta primer mix, a sample-barcoded 5' primer served in a second PCR lasting roughly 7 to 11 cycles. Using its own MiXCR run on the 5' RACE reads, TCRdb lists one record per CDR3 protein. The data show some 1,800,000 distinct CDR3 sequences, roughly 43% seen once. Germline assignment: CDR1 MNHEY and CDR2 SVGEGT. V lost 0 bases to trimming and J lost 9 bases, with 5 bases between them. The CDR3 extends over 11 amino acids. The gene calls are TRBV6-2 or TRBV6-3 and TRBJ1-1; no clear D. The sample was blood. The origin of this receptor is a human donor in good health. The CDR3 sequence is CASSYSAKAFF. CDR3 nucleotides: TGTGCCAGCAGTTACTCAGCTAAAGCTTTCTTT.